The T cell receptor (beta chain) described here comes from a study of blood T cell repertoires in COVID-19. The repertoire was sequenced with immunoSEQ multiplex PCR; TCRdb's copy has only in-frame clones and lacks some. The sample comprises 100,000 to 150,000 clones, under 80% of which are singletons, and roughly 2.6% rests with the top ten. Per germline, CDR1 GTSNPN and CDR2 SVGIG (reference sequence). Trimming removed 1 base at V and 6 bases at J, with 13 bases between. The CDR3 loop spans 14 amino acids. The origin of this receptor is a man in his fifties or sixties with acute or convalescent COVID-19. This chain uses TRBV30 with TRBJ1-5, with D maybe TRBD1 (6 bases). The sequenced sample consisted of peripheral blood. The CDR3 bases are TGTGCCTGGAGTGGGGCCAGGGGAGCTCAGCCCCAGCATTTT. This translates into CAWSGARGAQPQHF.